A single sample gave rise to the 5 T cell receptor beta chains below, sequenced in a study of CD8 T cells in ankylosing spondylitis. TCRdb re-called the 5' RACE reads through MiXCR, storing one row per CDR3 protein. This table has 180,000 or so distinct CDR3 sequences, around a tenth appearing once. The sample comprised blood, either unsorted or a sorted T cell fraction (not recorded which). Receptors were obtained from a male donor with ankylosing spondylitis or in good health (not recorded which).

This clonotype showed up many times. This chain uses TRBV5-1 with TRBJ2-1; 7 bases line up with TRBD2. Trimming removed 0 bases from V and 9 bases from J; junction bases left unmatched: 9. CDR1 and CDR2 from the germline V gene are SGHRS and YFSETQ. The CDR3 has 15 amino acids. CDR3 amino acids: CASSLGSSGGAEQFF. DNA for the CDR3: TGCGCCAGCAGCTTGGGGTCTAGCGGAGGAGCTGAGCAGTTCTTC.

This clonotype was detected ten times or more. The V call is TRBV7-2, the J call TRBJ1-5; D call uncertain. Germline V gene lookup returns CDR1 SGHTA and CDR2 FQGNSA. V gave up 0 bases and J gave up 6 bases, with 9 bases separating them. The CDR3 contains 14 residues. CDR3 coding DNA: TGTGCCAGCAGCTTAGCGACCCCCGGTCAGCCCCAGCATTTT. Its protein is CASSLATPGQPQHF.

This clonotype was observed at least ten times. The rearrangement joins TRBV5-1 to TRBJ2-3; D gene uncertain. Per the germline V gene, CDR1 is SGHRS and CDR2 is YFSETQ. V gave up 7 bases and J gave up 6 bases, with 9 bases separating them. This CDR3 spans 11 amino acids. The CDR3 region is CASAALDTQYF. The DNA of the CDR3 is TGCGCCAGCGCGGCATTGGATACGCAGTATTTT.

This clonotype appeared many times. The chain uses TRBV29-1 and TRBJ2-1, with D unresolved. Germline CDR1 and CDR2: SQVTM and ANQGSEA. CDR3 length equals 12 residues. Between the trimmed V and J ends, which lost 3 bases and 13 bases, there was a span of 16 bases. In DNA, the CDR3 is TGCAGCGTTGATAGGCCTCTGGGCGTACAGTTCTTC. It yields the protein CSVDRPLGVQFF.

This chain connects TRBV20-1 to TRBJ1-5; 8 nucleotides match TRBD1. The CDR3 has 16 amino acids. Germline trimming cut 1 base from V and 2 bases from J; bases unmatched to any gene: 7. The germline V gene has CDR1 DFQATT and CDR2 SNEGSKA (reference sequence). CDR3 loop: CSARGGTGGGNQPQHF. CDR3 DNA sequence: TGCAGTGCTAGAGGGGGAACAGGGGGAGGCAATCAGCCCCAGCATTTT.